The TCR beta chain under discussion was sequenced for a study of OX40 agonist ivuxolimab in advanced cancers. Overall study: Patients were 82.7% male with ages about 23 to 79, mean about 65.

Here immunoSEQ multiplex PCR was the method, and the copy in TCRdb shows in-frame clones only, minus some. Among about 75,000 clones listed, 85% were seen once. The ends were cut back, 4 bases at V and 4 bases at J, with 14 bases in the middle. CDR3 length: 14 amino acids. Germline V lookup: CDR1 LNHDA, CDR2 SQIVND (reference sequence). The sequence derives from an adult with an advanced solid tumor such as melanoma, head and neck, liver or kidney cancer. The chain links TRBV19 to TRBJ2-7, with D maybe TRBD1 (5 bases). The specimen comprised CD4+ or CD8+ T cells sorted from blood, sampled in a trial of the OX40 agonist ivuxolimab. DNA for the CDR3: TGTGCCAGTAGTAACGGACGGAAGGGGTACGAGCAGTACTTC. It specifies CASSNGRKGYEQYF.